This T cell receptor beta chain was found in a study of cytomegalovirus exposure and HLA in healthy donors. Vbeta (60) and Jbeta (13) primers were used in the PCR. Generated by immunoSEQ multiplex PCR, the TCRdb table keeps only in-frame clones and is missing some. This sample has under 95,000 clones, with roughly three quarters found just once. Study-level points and caveats: The authors confirmed in vitro that a few CMV-associated chains were specific for CMV antigens. V- and J-gene trimming in TCR beta was tied to a missense DCLRE1C variant by an analysis performed later. A later analysis reportedly found fewer N-insertions in an Asian-associated ancestry cluster than the roughly 670-donor mean.

In regard to this clone: Antigen specificity is unknown.

Trimming took off 2 bases at V and 7 bases at J, with 9 bases between the two ends. The CDR3 runs 14 residues. CDR1 and CDR2 from the germline V gene are LNHDA and SQIVND (reference sequence). This sequence joins TRBV19 and TRBJ1-6, with D possibly TRBD1 on 6 matching bases. Sequencing was done on a sample of PBMCs. This clonotype was obtained from a woman in her thirties or forties in good health and CMV-seropositive. CDR3 bases: TGTGCCAGTAGTATAAGGCAGGGGAATTCACCCCTCCACTTT. This codes for CASSIRQGNSPLHF.